This T cell receptor beta chain was sequenced during a study of siplizumab effects on memory and regulatory T cells. Trimming pared 7 bases from V and 0 bases from J, leaving 15 bases between. Germline-derived CDR1 and CDR2 are LNHDA and SQIVND (reference sequence). CDR3 length: 15 residues. As for this clone: Its antigen is unknown.

General study findings and limits: Significantly reduced by siplizumab was the cumulative frequency of alloreactive sequences, namely those traceable to unstimulated CD4+ memory cells. Roughly 75-96% of proliferating CD4+ or CD8+ clones lacked a naive or memory phenotype that could be assigned. Unstimulated naive T cells seemed to show more diversity than memory cells did, and they also seemed to be among the major contributors to the alloresponse.

The assay looked at roughly 9.4 x 10^4 TCR templates in each sample. The protocol was immunoSEQ multiplex PCR, while the TCRdb copy is restricted to in-frame clones and leaves out a portion. The sample lists 75,000 to 100,000 clones, around 94% occurring once. The J gene is TRBJ1-1, the V gene TRBV19; D perhaps matches TRBD1 (6 bases). This sequence was found in a human donor in good health. Input material: non-Treg CD4+ T cells sorted from blood. The CDR3 reads CASNDPGHLNTEAFF. In DNA form, the CDR3 reads TGTGCCAGTAATGATCCGGGACATTTGAACACTGAAGCTTTCTTT.